This passage covers 17 T cell receptor beta chains from one sample sequenced in a study of early T cells in non-severe SARS-CoV-2 infection. TCRdb reprocessed the 5' RACE reads with MiXCR, giving one entry per CDR3 protein. This sample has tens of thousands of distinct CDR3 sequences; approximately 13% occur once, and the top ten carry more than 6.5%. The sample consisted of whole blood. The receptors were sampled from an adult who was a healthcare worker with PCR-confirmed SARS-CoV-2 infection or an uninfected control (not recorded which).

This clonotype was found many times. The V gene is TRBV7-2, the J gene TRBJ2-4; 11 nucleotides align to TRBD2. Per germline, CDR1 SGHTA and CDR2 FQGNSA. With V trimmed by 3 bases and J by 9 bases, 10 bases remained unmatched. The CDR3 is made up of 16 amino acids. The CDR3 nucleotides read TGTGCCAGCAGCTTTAGCGGGAGGGCAAATGGAGGCATTCAGTACTTC. Protein product: CASSFSGRANGGIQYF.

The sample holds a few counts of this clonotype. This rearrangement joins TRBV6-2 or TRBV6-3 to TRBJ2-1, with D uncertain. The germline V and J ends were trimmed by 0 bases and 4 bases, with 4 bases remaining between them. Germline V gives CDR1 MNHEY, CDR2 SVGEGT. The CDR3 loop spans 13 amino acids. The CDR3 DNA follows: TGTGCCAGCAGTTACTCGGCTTACAATGAGCAGTTCTTC. Protein: CASSYSAYNEQFF.

This chain connects TRBV5-4 to TRBJ2-7; D could derive from TRBD1 or TRBD2 (5 bases each). The ends were cut back, 1 base at V and 6 bases at J, with 17 bases in the middle. Germline-derived CDR1 and CDR2 are SGHNT and YYREEE (reference sequence). This CDR3 region has 15 residues. The CDR3 sequence is CASSLRLGTFGEQYF. The CDR3 DNA reads TGTGCCAGCAGCTTGAGATTAGGGACCTTCGGCGAGCAGTACTTC.

This rearrangement joins TRBV18 to TRBJ2-1, with 16 bases matching TRBD2. This CDR3 region has 15 residues. The V segment lost 5 bases and the J segment 15 bases; nucleotides outside the gene matches: 10. Germline CDR1 reads KGHSH; CDR2 reads LQKENI. In DNA, the CDR3 is TGTGCCAGCTCATCCGGGACTAGCGGGAGGGCCGTTCTGTTCTTC. This translates into CASSSGTSGRAVLFF.

V usage is TRBV2 and J usage is TRBJ2-2; 11 bases are shared with TRBD2. V trimming: 5 bases; J trimming: 2 bases; junction bases outside the gene matches: 4. CDR3 length: 16 amino acids. Per the germline V gene, CDR1 is SNHLY and CDR2 is FYNNEI. CDR3 bases: TGTGCCAGCAGTTCGACTAGCGGGGTCAACACCGGGGAGCTGTTTTTT. This sequence encodes CASSSTSGVNTGELFF.

This clonotype was seen a handful of times. The rearrangement uses TRBV6-5 and TRBJ1-5; 7 bases are shared with TRBD1. Per the germline V gene, CDR1 is MNHEY and CDR2 is SVGAGI. J lost 0 bases, V lost 6 bases, and 5 bases had no gene match. The CDR3 spans 15 residues. CDR3 bases: TGTGCCAGCAGGGCCTGGGACAGTAGCAATCAGCCCCAGCATTTT. Encoded protein: CASRAWDSSNQPQHF.

This clonotype was counted ten times or more. CDR3 loop: CASSLSAIQGDYGYTF. Here the CDR3 DNA reads TGTGCCAGCAGCTTAAGCGCAATCCAGGGTGACTATGGCTACACCTTC. The rearrangement links TRBV7-9 to TRBJ1-2, with a tentative D call TRBD1 (5 bases). Germline CDR1 is SEHNR and CDR2 is FQNEAQ (reference sequence). CDR3 length equals 16 residues. Trimming left V 2 bases short and J 3 bases short, with 16 bases between.

This clonotype was counted only a few times. V usage is TRBV5-4 and J usage is TRBJ2-7, with D possibly matching TRBD1 (5 bases). Trimming took off 0 bases at V and 7 bases at J, with 14 bases between the two ends. This CDR3 contains 14 residues. Germline-derived CDR1 and CDR2 are SGHNT and YYREEE (reference sequence). CDR3 protein: CASSLGIGQMEQYF. The CDR3 bases are TGTGCCAGCAGCTTGGGGATAGGACAAATGGAGCAGTACTTC.

CDR3 in amino acids: CSARVKRRQGDIQYF. For the CDR3, the DNA is TGCAGTGCTAGAGTTAAAAGGAGACAGGGAGACATTCAGTACTTC. J is TRBJ2-4 and V is TRBV20-1; 7 bases map to TRBD1. The V segment lost 1 base and the J segment 8 bases; nucleotides outside the gene matches: 11. This CDR3 comprises 15 residues. Germline CDR1 is DFQATT and CDR2 is SNEGSKA (reference sequence).

On this clonotype: This could be a read error, since a much larger clone is one nucleotide away. The J gene is TRBJ1-6, the V gene TRBV13, with a weak D call TRBD1 (6 bases). The CDR3 extends over 15 amino acids. The germline V gene encodes CDR1 PRHDT and CDR2 FYEKMQ (reference sequence). This CDR3 reads CASSRAGGQYSPLLF. Here the CDR3 DNA reads TGTGCCAGCAGCCGTGCCGGGGGACAATATTCACCCCTCCTCTTT.

This clonotype was picked up many times. The rearrangement joins TRBV7-9 to TRBJ2-7; D is ambiguous. V lost 8 bases to trimming and J lost 5 bases, with 16 bases between them. This CDR3 is built from 13 residues. Per the germline V gene, CDR1 is SEHNR and CDR2 is FQNEAQ (reference sequence). CDR3: CASARAYPDEQYF. Here the CDR3 DNA reads TGTGCCAGCGCGCGAGCGTACCCCGACGAGCAGTACTTC.

The DNA of the CDR3 is TGCAGTGCCCCTCCCTGGACAGGCCCAAATGAAAAACTGTTTTTT. It yields the protein CSAPPWTGPNEKLFF. The gene calls are TRBV20-1 and TRBJ1-4; 7 nucleotides align to TRBD1. V shed 6 bases, J shed 5 bases, and the junction held 12 bases outside the gene matches. CDR1 and CDR2 from the germline V gene are DFQATT and SNEGSKA (reference sequence). The length of the CDR3 is 15 residues.

J is TRBJ2-7 and V is TRBV10-1, with D maybe TRBD1 (6 bases). V gave up 6 bases and J gave up 6 bases, with 15 bases separating them. The germline V gene has CDR1 WNHNN and CDR2 SYGVQD (reference sequence). This CDR3 region has 13 residues. This CDR3 reads CASSELQGSEQYF. The CDR3 coding sequence is TGCGCCAGCAGCGAACTACAGGGCTCCGAGCAGTACTTC.

This clonotype is medium-sized within its sample. CDR3 coding DNA: TGTGCCAGCAGTTTCCCGGGCGGGGACGGTAGCAATCAGCCCCAGCATTTT. Translation gives CASSFPGGDGSNQPQHF. The chain recombines TRBV6-2 or TRBV6-3 with TRBJ1-5; D is possibly TRBD1 (5 bases). CDR3 length: 17 amino acids. The V gene lost 4 bases and the J gene lost 0 bases, with 16 bases spanning the gap. The germline V gene has CDR1 MNHEY and CDR2 SVGEGT.

The chain combines TRBV29-1 with TRBJ2-1; D possibly corresponds to TRBD2 (5 bases). Deletions cut 2 bases from V and 6 bases from J, with 14 bases between. Germline CDR1 and CDR2: SQVTM and ANQGSEA. This CDR3 comprises 14 residues. For the CDR3, the DNA is TGCAGCGTTGAAAGGCTAGTCGGGATCAATGAGCAGTTCTTC. Protein sequence: CSVERLVGINEQFF.

The rearrangement links TRBV29-1 to TRBJ2-3, with D perhaps matching TRBD1 or TRBD2 (6 bases each). There are 13 residues in the CDR3. V gave up 3 bases and J gave up 5 bases, with 12 bases separating them. Germline loops: CDR1 SQVTM, CDR2 ANQGSEA. CDR3 coding DNA: TGCAGCGTTGACTGGGGGGCCATAGATACGCAGTATTTT. Translation: CSVDWGAIDTQYF.

This clonotype was counted a few times. The V call is TRBV18, the J call TRBJ1-5; TRBD1 is a possible D gene (5 bases). V dropped 0 bases and J dropped 6 bases, with 15 bases sitting between them. Germline CDR1 KGHSH, CDR2 LQKENI. This CDR3 contains 16 residues. As DNA, the CDR3 is TGTGCCAGCTCACCACCGTCGGCAGGGAGAGGTCAGCCCCAGCATTTT. Amino acids: CASSPPSAGRGQPQHF. Variable domain in full (rest from reference TRBV18 and TRBJ1-5): NAGVMQNPRHLVRRRGQEARLRCSPMKGHSHVYWYRQLPEEGLKFMVYLQKENIIDESGMPKERFSAEFPKEGPSILRIQQVVRGDSAAYFCASSPPSAGRGQPQHFGDGTRLSIL.